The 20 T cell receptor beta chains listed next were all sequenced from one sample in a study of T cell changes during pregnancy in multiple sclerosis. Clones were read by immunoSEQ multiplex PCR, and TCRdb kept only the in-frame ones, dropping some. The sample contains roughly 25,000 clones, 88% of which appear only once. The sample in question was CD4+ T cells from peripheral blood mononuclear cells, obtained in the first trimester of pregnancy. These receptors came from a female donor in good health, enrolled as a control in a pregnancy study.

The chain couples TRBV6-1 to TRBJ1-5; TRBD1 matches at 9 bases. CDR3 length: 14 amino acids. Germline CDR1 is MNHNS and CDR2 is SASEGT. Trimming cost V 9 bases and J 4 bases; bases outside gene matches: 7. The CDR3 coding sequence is TGTGCCAGTAGAGGACAGGGGTTTAATCAGCCCCAGCATTTT. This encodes CASRGQGFNQPQHF.

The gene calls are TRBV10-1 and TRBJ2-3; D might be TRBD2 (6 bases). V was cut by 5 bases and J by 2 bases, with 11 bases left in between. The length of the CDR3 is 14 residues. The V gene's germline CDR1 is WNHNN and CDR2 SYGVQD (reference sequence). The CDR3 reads CASSKGLHTDTQYF. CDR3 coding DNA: TGCGCCAGCAGTAAAGGACTACACACAGATACGCAGTATTTT.

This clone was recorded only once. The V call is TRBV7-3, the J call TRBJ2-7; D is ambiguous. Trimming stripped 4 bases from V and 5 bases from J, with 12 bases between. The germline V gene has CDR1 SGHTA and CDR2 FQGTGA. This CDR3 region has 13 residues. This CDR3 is CASSSLEKHEQYF. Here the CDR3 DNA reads TGTGCCAGCAGCTCCCTGGAGAAGCACGAGCAGTACTTC.

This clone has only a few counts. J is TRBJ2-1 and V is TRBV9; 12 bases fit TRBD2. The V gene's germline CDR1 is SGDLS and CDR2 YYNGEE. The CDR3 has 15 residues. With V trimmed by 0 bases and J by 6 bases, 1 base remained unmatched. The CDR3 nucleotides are TGTGCCAGCAGCGTAGGGGGACTAGCGGGCAATGAGCAGTTCTTC. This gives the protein CASSVGGLAGNEQFF. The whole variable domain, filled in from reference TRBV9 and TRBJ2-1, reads DSGVTQTPKHLITATGQRVTLRCSPRSGDLSVYWYQQSLDQGLQFLIQYYNGEERAKGNILERFSAQQFPDLHSELNLSSLELGDSALYFCASSVGGLAGNEQFFGPGTRLTVL.

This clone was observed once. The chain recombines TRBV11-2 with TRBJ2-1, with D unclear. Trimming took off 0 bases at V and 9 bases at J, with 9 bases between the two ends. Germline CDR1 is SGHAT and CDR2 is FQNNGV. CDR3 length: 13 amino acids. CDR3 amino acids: CASSLDARGEQFF. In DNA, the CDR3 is TGTGCCAGCAGCTTAGACGCCCGCGGTGAGCAGTTCTTC. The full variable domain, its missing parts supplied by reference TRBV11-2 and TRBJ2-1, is EAGVAQSPRYKIIEKRQSVAFWCNPISGHATLYWYQQILGQGPKLLIQFQNNGVVDDSQLPKDRFSAERLKGVDSTLKIQPAKLEDSAVYLCASSLDARGEQFFGPGTRLTVL.

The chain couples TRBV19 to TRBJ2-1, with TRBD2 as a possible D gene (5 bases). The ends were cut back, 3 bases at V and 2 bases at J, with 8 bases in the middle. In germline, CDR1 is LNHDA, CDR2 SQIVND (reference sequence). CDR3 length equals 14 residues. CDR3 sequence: CASSMIGTYNEQFF. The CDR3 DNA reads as TGTGCCAGTAGTATGATCGGGACCTACAATGAGCAGTTCTTC. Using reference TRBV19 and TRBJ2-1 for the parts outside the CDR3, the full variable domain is DGGITQSPKYLFRKEGQNVTLSCEQNLNHDAMYWYRQDPGQGLRLIYYSQIVNDFQKGDIAEGYSVSREKKESFPLTVTSAQKNPTAFYLCASSMIGTYNEQFFGPGTRLTVL.

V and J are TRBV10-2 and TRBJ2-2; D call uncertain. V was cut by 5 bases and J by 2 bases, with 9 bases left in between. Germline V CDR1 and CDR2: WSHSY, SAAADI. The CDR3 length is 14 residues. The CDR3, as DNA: TGCGCCAGCAGTTTTAACCTAAACACCGGGGAGCTGTTTTTT. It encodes CASSFNLNTGELFF.

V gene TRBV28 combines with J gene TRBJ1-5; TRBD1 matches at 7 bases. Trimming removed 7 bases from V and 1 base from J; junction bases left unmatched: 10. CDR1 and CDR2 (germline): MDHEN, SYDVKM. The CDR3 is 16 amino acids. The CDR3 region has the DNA TGTGCCAGCACCCCCAGGGGGGAAGGGAGCAATCAGCCCCAGCATTTT. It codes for CASTPRGEGSNQPQHF.

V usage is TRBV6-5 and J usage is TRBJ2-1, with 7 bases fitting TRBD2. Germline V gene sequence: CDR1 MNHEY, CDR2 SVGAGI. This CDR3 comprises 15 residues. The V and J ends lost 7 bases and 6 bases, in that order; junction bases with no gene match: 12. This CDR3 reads CASNLWGGSGNEQFF. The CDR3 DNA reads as TGTGCCAGCAATCTGTGGGGGGGGTCAGGCAATGAGCAGTTCTTC.

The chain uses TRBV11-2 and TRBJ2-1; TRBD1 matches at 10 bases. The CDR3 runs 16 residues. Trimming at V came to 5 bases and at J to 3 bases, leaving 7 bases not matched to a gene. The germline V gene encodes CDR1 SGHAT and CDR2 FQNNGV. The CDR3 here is CASSTLRDRGYNEQFF. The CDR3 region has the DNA TGTGCCAGCAGCACACTCCGGGACAGGGGCTACAATGAGCAGTTCTTC.

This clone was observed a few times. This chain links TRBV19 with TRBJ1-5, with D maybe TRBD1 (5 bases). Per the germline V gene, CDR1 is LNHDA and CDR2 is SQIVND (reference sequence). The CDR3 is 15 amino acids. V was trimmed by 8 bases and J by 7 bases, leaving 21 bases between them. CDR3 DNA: TGTGCCAGTCACTGGGGTCGGGGGGGGAGCCAGCCCCAGCATTTT. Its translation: CASHWGRGGSQPQHF.

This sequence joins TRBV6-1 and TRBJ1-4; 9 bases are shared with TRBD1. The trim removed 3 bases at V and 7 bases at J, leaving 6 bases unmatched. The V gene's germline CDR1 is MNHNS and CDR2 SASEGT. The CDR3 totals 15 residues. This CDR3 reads CASSDYRGRGEKLFF. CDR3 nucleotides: TGTGCCAGCAGTGACTACAGGGGGCGAGGTGAAAAACTGTTTTTT.

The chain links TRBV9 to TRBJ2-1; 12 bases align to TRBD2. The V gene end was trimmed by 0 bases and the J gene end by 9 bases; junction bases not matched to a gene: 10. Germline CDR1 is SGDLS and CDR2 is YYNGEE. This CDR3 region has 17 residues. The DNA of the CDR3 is TGTGCCAGCAGCGTAGCCTCTAGCGGGGGGGCCTTAGGTGAGCAGTTCTTC. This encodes CASSVASSGGALGEQFF. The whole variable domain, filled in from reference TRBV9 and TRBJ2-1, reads DSGVTQTPKHLITATGQRVTLRCSPRSGDLSVYWYQQSLDQGLQFLIQYYNGEERAKGNILERFSAQQFPDLHSELNLSSLELGDSALYFCASSVASSGGALGEQFFGPGTRLTVL.

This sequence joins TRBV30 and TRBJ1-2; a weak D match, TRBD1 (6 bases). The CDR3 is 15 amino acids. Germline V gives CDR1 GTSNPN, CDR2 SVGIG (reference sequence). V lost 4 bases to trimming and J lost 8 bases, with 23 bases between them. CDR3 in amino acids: CAWNRGIGQSRGYTF. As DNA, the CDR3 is TGTGCCTGGAACCGGGGCATCGGACAGAGTCGCGGCTACACCTTC.

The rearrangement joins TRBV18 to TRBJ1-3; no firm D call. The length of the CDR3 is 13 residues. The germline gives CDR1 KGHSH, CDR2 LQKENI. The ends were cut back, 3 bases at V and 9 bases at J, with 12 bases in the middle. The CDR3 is CASSPLPEVTIYF. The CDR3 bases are TGTGCCAGCTCACCCCTTCCAGAGGTCACCATATATTTT. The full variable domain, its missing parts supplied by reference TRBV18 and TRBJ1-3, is NAGVMQNPRHLVRRRGQEARLRCSPMKGHSHVYWYRQLPEEGLKFMVYLQKENIIDESGMPKERFSAEFPKEGPSILRIQQVVRGDSAAYFCASSPLPEVTIYFGEGSWLTVV.

The CDR3 DNA reads as TGTGCCTGGATTTGGACAGGAGCGAGGAATTCACCCCTCCACTTT. Residues: CAWIWTGARNSPLHF. This chain links TRBV30 with TRBJ1-6, with 7 bases aligning to TRBD1. This CDR3 contains 15 residues. Germline loops: CDR1 GTSNPN, CDR2 SVGIG (reference sequence). V lost 4 bases and J lost 7; bases outside the gene matches: 10.

The CDR3 spells CASSLPEGAEAFF. CDR3 nucleotides: TGTGCCAGCAGCTTACCTGAGGGGGCTGAAGCTTTCTTT. This chain connects TRBV5-4 to TRBJ1-1, with D possibly TRBD1 on 6 matching bases. CDR3 length: 13 residues. CDR1 and CDR2 from the germline V gene are SGHNT and YYREEE (reference sequence). Trimming cost V 2 bases and J 6 bases, with 11 bases left between them.

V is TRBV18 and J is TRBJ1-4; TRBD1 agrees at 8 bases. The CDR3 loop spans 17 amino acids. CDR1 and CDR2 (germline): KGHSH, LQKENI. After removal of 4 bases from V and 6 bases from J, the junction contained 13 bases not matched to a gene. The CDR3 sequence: CASSLITPGTGDEKLFF. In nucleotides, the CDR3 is TGTGCCAGCTCACTAATCACCCCCGGGACAGGCGATGAAAAACTGTTTTTT.

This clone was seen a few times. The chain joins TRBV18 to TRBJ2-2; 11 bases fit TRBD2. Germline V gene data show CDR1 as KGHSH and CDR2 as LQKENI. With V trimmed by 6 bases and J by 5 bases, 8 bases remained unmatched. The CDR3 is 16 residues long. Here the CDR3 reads CASSEILAGETGELFF. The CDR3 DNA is TGTGCCAGCTCCGAAATACTAGCGGGAGAGACCGGGGAGCTGTTTTTT.

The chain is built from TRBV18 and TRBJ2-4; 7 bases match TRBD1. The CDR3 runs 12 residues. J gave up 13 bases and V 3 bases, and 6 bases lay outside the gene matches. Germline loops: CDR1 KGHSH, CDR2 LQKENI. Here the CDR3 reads CASSPRQGEQYF. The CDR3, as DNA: TGTGCCAGCTCACCGCGCCAGGGGGAGCAGTACTTC.